Presented here are 10 T cell receptor beta chains from one specimen sequenced in a study of blood T cell repertoires in COVID-19. The protocol was immunoSEQ multiplex PCR, while the TCRdb copy is restricted to in-frame clones and leaves out a portion. The sample lists about 75,000 clones, 84% occurring once. Sequences were obtained from peripheral blood. The receptors derive from a woman aged 50 to 65 with acute or convalescent COVID-19.

This sequence joins TRBV6-2 or TRBV6-3 and TRBJ2-6, with TRBD1 matching 10 bases. J lost 1 base, V lost 2 bases, and 5 bases had no gene match. CDR1 MNHEY and CDR2 SVGEGT come from the germline V gene. There are 18 residues in the CDR3. The CDR3 coding sequence is TGTGCCAGCAGTTACGGGACAGGGGACTATTCTGGGGCCAACGTCCTGACTTTC. This codes for CASSYGTGDYSGANVLTF.

The gene calls are TRBV20-1 and TRBJ1-2; D unresolved. The CDR3 totals 11 residues. V shed 1 base and J shed 3 bases, with 3 bases lying between them. CDR1 is DFQATT and CDR2 is SNEGSKA in the germline V gene (reference sequence). The DNA of the CDR3 is TGCAGTGCTAGAGCCGACTATGGCTACACCTTC. It codes for CSARADYGYTF.

This chain links TRBV29-1 with TRBJ2-7; 15 bases map to TRBD2. Germline V gives CDR1 SQVTM, CDR2 ANQGSEA. The CDR3 is 15 amino acids. Unmatched junction bases numbered 1, after V lost 4 bases and J lost 0 bases. The CDR3 DNA follows: TGCAGCGTTGGGACTAGCGGGGGGGCCTCCTACGAGCAGTACTTC. Its translation: CSVGTSGGASYEQYF.

The CDR3 sequence is CASSVDGQGRGEQYF. As DNA, the CDR3 is TGTGCCAGCAGCGTAGATGGTCAGGGTAGGGGCGAGCAGTACTTC. The chain carries TRBV9 and TRBJ2-7, with D possibly matching TRBD1 (5 bases). Trimming removed 0 bases from V and 6 bases from J, with 16 bases in between. Germline values: CDR1 SGDLS, CDR2 YYNGEE. CDR3 length equals 15 residues.

This clone appeared once. The J gene is TRBJ1-2, the V gene TRBV27; 7 nucleotides align to TRBD1. V lost 6 bases and J lost 0; bases outside the gene matches: 4. CDR1 is MNHEY and CDR2 is SMNVEV in the germline V gene (reference sequence). The CDR3 loop spans 14 amino acids. The CDR3 reads CASRDRPPNYGYTF. The CDR3 nucleotides read TGTGCCAGCAGGGACAGGCCGCCTAACTATGGCTACACCTTC.

The chain is built from TRBV27 and TRBJ1-5; weak D call: TRBD1 (5 bases). Trimming took off 4 bases at V and 6 bases at J, with 13 bases between the two ends. Germline V gene lookup returns CDR1 MNHEY and CDR2 SMNVEV (reference sequence). This CDR3 contains 14 residues. DNA for the CDR3: TGTGCCAGCAGTTATCAGGGATTCTCTCAGCCCCAGCATTTT. Protein: CASSYQGFSQPQHF.

The V and J genes are TRBV5-4 and TRBJ2-2; D is ambiguous. CDR3 length: 15 amino acids. From germline, CDR1 is SGHNT and CDR2 YYREEE (reference sequence). V gave up 4 bases and J gave up 8 bases, with 18 bases separating them. CDR3 sequence reads: CASSPDLKRPGELFF. As DNA, the CDR3 is TGTGCCAGCAGCCCTGACCTCAAGCGTCCGGGGGAGCTGTTTTTT.

The rearrangement joins TRBV7-6 to TRBJ1-1; weak D call: TRBD1 (5 bases). This CDR3 comprises 18 residues. Germline V gene data show CDR1 as SGHVS and CDR2 as FNYEAQ. V lost 2 bases and J 1 base, leaving 20 bases between the germline ends. The DNA of the CDR3 is TGTGCCAGCAGCTTACAAAGTGGTGGTCATGGGGCGAACACTGAAGCTTTCTTT. It encodes CASSLQSGGHGANTEAFF.

J is TRBJ2-2 and V is TRBV18; D is perhaps TRBD1 (8 bases). Germline V CDR1 and CDR2: KGHSH, LQKENI. This CDR3 comprises 15 residues. V gave up 8 bases and J gave up 1 base, with 14 bases separating them. In DNA, the CDR3 is TGTGCCAGCCGGGGGGACAGGAGGAACACCGGGGAGCTGTTTTTT. Protein product: CASRGDRRNTGELFF.

V is TRBV7-2 and J is TRBJ2-1; tentative D call: TRBD2 (6 bases). This CDR3 region has 14 residues. Germline lookup yields CDR1 SGHTA and CDR2 FQGNSA. V was cut by 11 bases and J by 5 bases, with 19 bases left in between. The CDR3 DNA sequence: TGTGCCGGGTCTTCGGGCGGGAAGAACAATGAGCAGTTCTTC. Its protein is CAGSSGGKNNEQFF.